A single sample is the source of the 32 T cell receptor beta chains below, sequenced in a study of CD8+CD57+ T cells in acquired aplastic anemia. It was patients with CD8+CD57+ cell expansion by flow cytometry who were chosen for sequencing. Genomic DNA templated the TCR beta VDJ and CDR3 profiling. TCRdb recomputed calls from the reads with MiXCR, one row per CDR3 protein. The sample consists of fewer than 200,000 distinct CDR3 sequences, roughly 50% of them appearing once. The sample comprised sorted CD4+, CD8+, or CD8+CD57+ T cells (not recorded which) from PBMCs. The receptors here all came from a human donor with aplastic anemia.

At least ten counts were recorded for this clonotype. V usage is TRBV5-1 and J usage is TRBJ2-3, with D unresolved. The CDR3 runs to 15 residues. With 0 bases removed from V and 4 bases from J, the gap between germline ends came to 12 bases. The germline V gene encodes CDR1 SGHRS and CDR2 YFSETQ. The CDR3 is CASSLDGVGPDTQYF. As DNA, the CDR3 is TGCGCCAGCAGCTTGGACGGCGTAGGGCCAGATACGCAGTATTTT.

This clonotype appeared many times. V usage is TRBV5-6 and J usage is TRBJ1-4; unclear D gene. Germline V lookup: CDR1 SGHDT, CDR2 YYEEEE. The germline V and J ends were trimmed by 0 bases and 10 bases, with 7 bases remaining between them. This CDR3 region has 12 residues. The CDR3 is CASSLGGGKLFF. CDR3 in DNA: TGTGCCAGCAGCTTGGGGGGTGGAAAACTGTTTTTT.

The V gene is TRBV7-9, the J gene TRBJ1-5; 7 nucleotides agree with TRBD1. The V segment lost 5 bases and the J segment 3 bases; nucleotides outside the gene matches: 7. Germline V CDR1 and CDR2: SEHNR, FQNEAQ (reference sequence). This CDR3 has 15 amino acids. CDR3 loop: CASSRGPDSNQPQHF. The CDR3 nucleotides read TGTGCCAGCAGCAGGGGGCCGGACTCCAATCAGCCCCAGCATTTT.

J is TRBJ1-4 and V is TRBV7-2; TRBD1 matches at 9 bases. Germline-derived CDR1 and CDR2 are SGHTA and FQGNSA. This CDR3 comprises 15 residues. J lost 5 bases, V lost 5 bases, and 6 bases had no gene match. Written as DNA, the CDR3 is TGTGCCAGCAGCCCGAGGACAGGGGCAAATGAAAAACTGTTTTTT. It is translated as CASSPRTGANEKLFF.

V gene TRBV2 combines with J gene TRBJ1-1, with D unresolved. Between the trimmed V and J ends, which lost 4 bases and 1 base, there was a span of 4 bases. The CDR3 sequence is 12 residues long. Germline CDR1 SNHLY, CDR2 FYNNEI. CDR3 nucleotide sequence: TGTGCCAGCAGTGTTAAGAACACTGAAGCTTTCTTT. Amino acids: CASSVKNTEAFF.

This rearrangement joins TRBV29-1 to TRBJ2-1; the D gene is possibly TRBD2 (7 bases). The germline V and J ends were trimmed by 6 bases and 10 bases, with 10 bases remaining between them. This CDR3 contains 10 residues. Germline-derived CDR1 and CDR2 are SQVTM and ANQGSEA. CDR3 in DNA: TGCAGCGTAGGGGGAGGGGAGCAGTTCTTC. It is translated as CSVGGGEQFF.

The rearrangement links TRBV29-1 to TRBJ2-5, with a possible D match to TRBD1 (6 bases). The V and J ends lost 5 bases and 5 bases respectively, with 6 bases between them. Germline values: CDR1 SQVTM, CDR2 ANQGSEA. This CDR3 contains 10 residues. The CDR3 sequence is CSVTGETQYF. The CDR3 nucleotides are TGCAGCGTTACAGGGGAGACCCAGTACTTC. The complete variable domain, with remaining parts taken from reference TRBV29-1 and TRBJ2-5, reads SAVISQKPSRDICQRGTSLTIQCQVDSQVTMMFWYRQQPGQSLTLIATANQGSEATYESGFVIDKFPISRPNLTFSTLTVSNMSPEDSSIYLCSVTGETQYFGPGTRLLVL.

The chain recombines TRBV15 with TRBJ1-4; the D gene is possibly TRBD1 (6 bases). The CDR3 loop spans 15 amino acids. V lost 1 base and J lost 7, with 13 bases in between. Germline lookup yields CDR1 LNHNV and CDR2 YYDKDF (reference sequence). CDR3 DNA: TGTGCCACCAGCAGAGTACGGGACACCCCTGAAAAACTGTTTTTT. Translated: CATSRVRDTPEKLFF.

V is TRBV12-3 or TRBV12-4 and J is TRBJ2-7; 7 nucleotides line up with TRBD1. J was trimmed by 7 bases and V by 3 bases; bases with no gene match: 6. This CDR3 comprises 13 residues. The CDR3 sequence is CASSFGTAWEQYF. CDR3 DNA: TGTGCCAGCAGTTTCGGGACAGCGTGGGAGCAGTACTTC.

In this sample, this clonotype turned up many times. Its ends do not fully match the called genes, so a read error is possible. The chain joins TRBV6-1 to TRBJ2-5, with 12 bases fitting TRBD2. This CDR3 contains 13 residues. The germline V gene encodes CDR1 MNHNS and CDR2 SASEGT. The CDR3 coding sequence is TGTGCCAGCAGTGCACTAGCGGGGGGCCTTCAATCCTTC. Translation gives CASSALAGGLQSF.

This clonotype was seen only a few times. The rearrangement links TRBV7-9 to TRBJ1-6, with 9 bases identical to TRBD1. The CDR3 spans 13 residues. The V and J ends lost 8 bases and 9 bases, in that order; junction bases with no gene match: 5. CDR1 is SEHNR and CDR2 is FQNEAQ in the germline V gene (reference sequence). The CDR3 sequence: CASGGQGSSPLHF. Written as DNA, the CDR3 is TGTGCCAGCGGAGGACAGGGGAGTTCACCCCTCCACTTT.

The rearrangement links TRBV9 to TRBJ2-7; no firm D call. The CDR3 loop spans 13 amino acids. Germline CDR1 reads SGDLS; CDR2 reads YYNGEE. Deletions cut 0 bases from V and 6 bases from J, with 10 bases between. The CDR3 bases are TGTGCCAGCAGCGTAGAGCCGCAAAGCGAGCAGTACTTC. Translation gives CASSVEPQSEQYF.

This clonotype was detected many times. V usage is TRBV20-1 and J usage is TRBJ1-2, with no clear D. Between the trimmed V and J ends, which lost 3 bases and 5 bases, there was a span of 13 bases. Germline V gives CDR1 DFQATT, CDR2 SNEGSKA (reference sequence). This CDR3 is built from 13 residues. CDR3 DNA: TGCAGTGCTAGGGTCGGGCCTCGATATGGCTACACCTTC. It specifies CSARVGPRYGYTF.

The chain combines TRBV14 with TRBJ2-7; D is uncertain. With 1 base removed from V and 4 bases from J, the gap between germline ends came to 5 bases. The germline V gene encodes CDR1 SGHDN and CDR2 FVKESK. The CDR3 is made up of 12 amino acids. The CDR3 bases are TGTGCCAGCAGCCAAGGTGTGTACGAGCAGTACTTC. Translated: CASSQGVYEQYF.

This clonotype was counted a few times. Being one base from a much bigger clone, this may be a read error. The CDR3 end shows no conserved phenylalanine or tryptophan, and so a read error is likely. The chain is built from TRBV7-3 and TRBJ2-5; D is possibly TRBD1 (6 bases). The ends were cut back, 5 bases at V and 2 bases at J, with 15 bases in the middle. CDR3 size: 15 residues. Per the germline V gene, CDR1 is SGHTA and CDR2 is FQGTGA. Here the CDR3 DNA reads TGTGCCAGCAGCGCATCCGGGACAACACAAGAGACCCAGTACTCC. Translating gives CASSASGTTQETQYS.

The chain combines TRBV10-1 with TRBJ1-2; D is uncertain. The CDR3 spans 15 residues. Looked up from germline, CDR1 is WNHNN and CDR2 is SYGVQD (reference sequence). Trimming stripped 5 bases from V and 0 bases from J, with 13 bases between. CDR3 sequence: CASSQLKRPNYGYTF. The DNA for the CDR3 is TGCGCCAGCAGTCAGCTCAAGAGGCCTAACTATGGCTACACCTTC.

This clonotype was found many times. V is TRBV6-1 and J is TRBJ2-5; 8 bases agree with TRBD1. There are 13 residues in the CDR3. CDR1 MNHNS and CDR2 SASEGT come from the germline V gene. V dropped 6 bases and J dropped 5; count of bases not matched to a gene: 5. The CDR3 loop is CASRDRAWETQYF. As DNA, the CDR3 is TGTGCCAGCAGGGACAGGGCTTGGGAGACCCAGTACTTC.

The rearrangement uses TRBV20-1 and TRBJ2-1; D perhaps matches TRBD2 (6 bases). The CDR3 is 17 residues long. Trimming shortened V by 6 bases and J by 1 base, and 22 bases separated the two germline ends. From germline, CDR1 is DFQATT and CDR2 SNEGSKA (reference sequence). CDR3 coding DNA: TGCAGTGCCAGCAGTGAATTCGTCGGGGGATCCTACAATGAGCAGTTCTTC. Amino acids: CSASSEFVGGSYNEQFF.

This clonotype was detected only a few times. CDR3 amino acids: CAWSASPHTDTQYF. The CDR3 DNA reads as TGTGCCTGGAGTGCATCGCCACACACAGATACGCAGTATTTT. The rearrangement joins TRBV30 to TRBJ2-3; D not resolved. Trimming left V 1 base short and J 2 bases short, with 10 bases between. The CDR3 runs to 14 residues. CDR1 and CDR2 (germline): GTSNPN, SVGIG (reference sequence).

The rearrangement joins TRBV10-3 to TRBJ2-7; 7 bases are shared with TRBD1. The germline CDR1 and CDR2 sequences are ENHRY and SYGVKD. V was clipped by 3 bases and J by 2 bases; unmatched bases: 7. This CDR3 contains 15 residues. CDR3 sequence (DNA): TGTGCCATCAGTGAATACGGGACAGAGGCCTACGAGCAGTACTTC. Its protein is CAISEYGTEAYEQYF.

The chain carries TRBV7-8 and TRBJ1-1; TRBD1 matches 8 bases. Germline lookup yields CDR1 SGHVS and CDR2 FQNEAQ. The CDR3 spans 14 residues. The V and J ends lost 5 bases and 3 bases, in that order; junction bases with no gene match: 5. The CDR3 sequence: CASSKTGVDTEAFF. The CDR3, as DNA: TGTGCCAGCAGCAAGACAGGGGTCGACACTGAAGCTTTCTTT.

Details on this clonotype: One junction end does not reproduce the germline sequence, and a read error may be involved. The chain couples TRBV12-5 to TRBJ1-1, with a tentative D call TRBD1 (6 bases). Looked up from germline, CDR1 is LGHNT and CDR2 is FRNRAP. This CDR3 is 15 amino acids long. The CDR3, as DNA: TGTGCTAGTGGTTTGCGGGACTCGGGGGCCACTGAAGCTCTCTTT. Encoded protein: CASGLRDSGATEALF.

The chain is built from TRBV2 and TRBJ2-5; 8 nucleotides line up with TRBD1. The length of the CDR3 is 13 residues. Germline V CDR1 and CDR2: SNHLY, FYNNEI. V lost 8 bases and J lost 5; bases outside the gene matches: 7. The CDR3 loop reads CASQDRGRETQYF. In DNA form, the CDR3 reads TGTGCCAGCCAAGACAGGGGACGGGAGACCCAGTACTTC. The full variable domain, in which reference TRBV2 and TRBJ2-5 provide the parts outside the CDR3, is EPEVTQTPSHQVTQMGQEVILRCVPISNHLYFYWYRQILGQKVEFLVSFYNNEISEKSEIFDDQFSVERPDGSNFTLKIRSTKLEDSAMYFCASQDRGRETQYFGPGTRLLVL.

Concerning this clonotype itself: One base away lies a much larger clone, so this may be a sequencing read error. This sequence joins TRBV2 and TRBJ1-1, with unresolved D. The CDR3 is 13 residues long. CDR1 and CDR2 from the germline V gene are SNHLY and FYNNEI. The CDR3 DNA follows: TGTGCCAGCAGTTCCCCAAGAGGATCTGAAGCTCTCTTT. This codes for CASSSPRGSEALF.

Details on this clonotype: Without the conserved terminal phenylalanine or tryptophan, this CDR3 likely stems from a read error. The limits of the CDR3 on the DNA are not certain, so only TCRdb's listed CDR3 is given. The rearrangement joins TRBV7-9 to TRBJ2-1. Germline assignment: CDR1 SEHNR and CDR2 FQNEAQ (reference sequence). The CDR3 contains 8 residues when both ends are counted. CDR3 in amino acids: CASSLEII.

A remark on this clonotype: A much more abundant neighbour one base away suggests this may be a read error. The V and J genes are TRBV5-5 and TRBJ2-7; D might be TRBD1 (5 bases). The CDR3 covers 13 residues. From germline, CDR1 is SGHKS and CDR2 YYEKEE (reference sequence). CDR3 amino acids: CASSFWQGYDQYF. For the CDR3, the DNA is TGTGCCAGCAGCTTTTGGCAGGGTTACGATCAGTACTTC.

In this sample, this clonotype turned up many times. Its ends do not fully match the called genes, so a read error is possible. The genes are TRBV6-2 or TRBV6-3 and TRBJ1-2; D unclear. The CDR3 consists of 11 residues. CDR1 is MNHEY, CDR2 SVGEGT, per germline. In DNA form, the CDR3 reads TGTGCCAGCAGTTACGGGCAGGTCGACATCTTC. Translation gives CASSYGQVDIF.

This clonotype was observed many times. CDR3 nucleotides: TGTGCCAGCATTCACGACATTCAGTACTTC. This gives the protein CASIHDIQYF. The chain employs TRBV6-1 and TRBJ2-4; D is undetermined. CDR3 size: 10 residues. From germline, CDR1 is MNHNS and CDR2 SASEGT. V lost 7 bases, J lost 8 bases, and 6 bases lay in between.

DNA of the CDR3: TGTGCCAGCAGCTGGGACAGGGCGAGGGGGGATCAGCCCCAGCATTTT. Residues: CASSWDRARGDQPQHF. The rearrangement links TRBV2 to TRBJ1-5; TRBD1 matches 9 bases. V dropped 6 bases and J dropped 5; count of bases not matched to a gene: 11. The CDR3 is 16 residues long. Germline V gives CDR1 SNHLY, CDR2 FYNNEI. The entire variable domain, with the rest obtained from reference TRBV2 and TRBJ1-5, is as follows: EPEVTQTPSHQVTQMGQEVILRCVPISNHLYFYWYRQILGQKVEFLVSFYNNEISEKSEIFDDQFSVERPDGSNFTLKIRSTKLEDSAMYFCASSWDRARGDQPQHFGDGTRLSIL.

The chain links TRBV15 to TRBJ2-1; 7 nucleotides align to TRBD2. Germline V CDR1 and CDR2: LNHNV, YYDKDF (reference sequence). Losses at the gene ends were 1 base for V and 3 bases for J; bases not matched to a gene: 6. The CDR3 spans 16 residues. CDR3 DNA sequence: TGTGCCACCAGCAGAGGTCCTCAGCGGGGCTACAATGAGCAGTTCTTC. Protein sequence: CATSRGPQRGYNEQFF.

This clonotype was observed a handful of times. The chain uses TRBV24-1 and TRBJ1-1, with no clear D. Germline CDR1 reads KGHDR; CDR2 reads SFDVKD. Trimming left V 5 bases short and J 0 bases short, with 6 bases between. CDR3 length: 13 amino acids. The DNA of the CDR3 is TGTGCCACCAGTGTCGGGGTGAACACTGAAGCTTTCTTT. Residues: CATSVGVNTEAFF.

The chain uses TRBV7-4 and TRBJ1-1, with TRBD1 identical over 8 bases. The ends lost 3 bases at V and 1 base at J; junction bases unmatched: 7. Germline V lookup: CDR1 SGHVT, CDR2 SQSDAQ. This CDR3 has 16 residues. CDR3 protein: CASSFPLQGGNTEAFF. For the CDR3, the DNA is TGTGCCAGCAGCTTCCCTTTACAGGGGGGGAACACTGAAGCTTTCTTT.